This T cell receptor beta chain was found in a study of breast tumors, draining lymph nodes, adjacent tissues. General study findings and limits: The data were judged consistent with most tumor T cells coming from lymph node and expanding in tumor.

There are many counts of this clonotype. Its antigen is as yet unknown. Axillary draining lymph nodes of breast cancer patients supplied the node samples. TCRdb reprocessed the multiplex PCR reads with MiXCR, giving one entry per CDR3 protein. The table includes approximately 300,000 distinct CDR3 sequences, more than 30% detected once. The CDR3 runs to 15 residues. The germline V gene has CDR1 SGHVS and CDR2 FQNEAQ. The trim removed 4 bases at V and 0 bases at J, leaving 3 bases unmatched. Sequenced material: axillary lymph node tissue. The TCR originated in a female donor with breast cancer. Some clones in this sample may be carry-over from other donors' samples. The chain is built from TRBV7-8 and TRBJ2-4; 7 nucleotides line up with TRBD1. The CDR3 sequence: CASSWGQLAKNIQYF. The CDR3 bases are TGTGCCAGCAGCTGGGGACAGTTAGCCAAAAACATTCAGTACTTC.